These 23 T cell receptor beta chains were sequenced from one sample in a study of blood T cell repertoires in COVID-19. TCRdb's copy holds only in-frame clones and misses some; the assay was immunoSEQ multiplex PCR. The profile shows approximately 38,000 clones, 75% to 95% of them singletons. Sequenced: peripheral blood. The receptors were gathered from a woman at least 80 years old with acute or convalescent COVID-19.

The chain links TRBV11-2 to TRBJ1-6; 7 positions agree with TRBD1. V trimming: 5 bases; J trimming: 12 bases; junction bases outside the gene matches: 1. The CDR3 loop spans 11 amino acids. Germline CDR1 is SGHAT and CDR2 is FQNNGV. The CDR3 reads CASSRTGPLHF. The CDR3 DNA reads TGTGCCAGCAGCCGGACAGGACCCCTCCACTTT.

The CDR3 loop is CAWRGQGSTNEKLFF. CDR3 in DNA: TGTGCCTGGAGGGGGCAGGGCTCAACTAATGAAAAACTGTTTTTT. The rearrangement links TRBV30 to TRBJ1-4; TRBD1 might be the D (5 bases). The CDR3 has 15 amino acids. Trimming shortened V by 3 bases and J by 0 bases, and 11 bases separated the two germline ends. Germline values: CDR1 GTSNPN, CDR2 SVGIG (reference sequence). Supplemented by reference TRBV30 and TRBJ1-4, the full variable domain reads SQTIHQWPATLVQPVGSPLSLECTVEGTSNPNLYWYRQAAGRGLQLLFYSVGIGQISSEVPQNLSASRPQDRQFILSSKKLLLSDSGFYLCAWRGQGSTNEKLFFGSGTQLSVL.

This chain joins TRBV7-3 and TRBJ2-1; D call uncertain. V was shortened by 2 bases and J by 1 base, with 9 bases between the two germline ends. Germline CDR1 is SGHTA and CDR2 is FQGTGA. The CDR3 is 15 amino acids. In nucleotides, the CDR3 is TGTGCCAGCAGCTTATACGGTCTGTCCTACAATGAGCAGTTCTTC. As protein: CASSLYGLSYNEQFF. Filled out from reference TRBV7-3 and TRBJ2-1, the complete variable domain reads GAGVSQTPSNKVTEKGKYVELRCDPISGHTALYWYRQSLGQGPEFLIYFQGTGAADDSGLPNDRFFAVRPEGSVSTLKIQRTERGDSAVYLCASSLYGLSYNEQFFGPGTRLTVL.

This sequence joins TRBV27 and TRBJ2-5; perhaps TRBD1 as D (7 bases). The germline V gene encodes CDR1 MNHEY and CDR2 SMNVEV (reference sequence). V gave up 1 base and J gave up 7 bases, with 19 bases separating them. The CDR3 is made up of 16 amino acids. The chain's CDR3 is CASSLFSRGEFGTQYF. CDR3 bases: TGTGCCAGCAGTTTATTCTCCAGGGGGGAATTCGGGACCCAGTACTTC.

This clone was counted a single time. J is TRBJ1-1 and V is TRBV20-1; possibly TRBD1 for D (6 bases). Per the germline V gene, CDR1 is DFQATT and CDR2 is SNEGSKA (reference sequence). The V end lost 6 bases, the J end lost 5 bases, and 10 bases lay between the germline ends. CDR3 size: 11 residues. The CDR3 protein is CSATTGTEAFF. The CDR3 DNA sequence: TGCAGTGCAACAACAGGGACTGAAGCTTTCTTT.

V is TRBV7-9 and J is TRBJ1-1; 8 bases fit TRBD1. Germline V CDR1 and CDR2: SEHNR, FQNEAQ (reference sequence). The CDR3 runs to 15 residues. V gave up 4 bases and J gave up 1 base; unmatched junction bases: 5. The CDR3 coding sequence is TGTGCCAGCAGCTACGGACAGGGAGGGAACACTGAAGCTTTCTTT. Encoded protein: CASSYGQGGNTEAFF.

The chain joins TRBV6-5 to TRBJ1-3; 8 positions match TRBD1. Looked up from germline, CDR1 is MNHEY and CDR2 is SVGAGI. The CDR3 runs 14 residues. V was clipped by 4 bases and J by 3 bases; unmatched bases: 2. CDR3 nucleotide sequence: TGTGCCAGCAGTTTGGGACAGGATGGAAACACCATATATTTT. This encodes CASSLGQDGNTIYF.

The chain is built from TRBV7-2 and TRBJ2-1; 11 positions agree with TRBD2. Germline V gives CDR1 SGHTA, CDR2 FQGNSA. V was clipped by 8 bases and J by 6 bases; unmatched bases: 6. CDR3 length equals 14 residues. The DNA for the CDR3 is TGTGCCAGCCAACGGCTAGCGGGGGGCAATGAGCAGTTCTTC. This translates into CASQRLAGGNEQFF. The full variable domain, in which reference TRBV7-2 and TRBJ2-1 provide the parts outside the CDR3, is GAGVSQSPSNKVTEKGKDVELRCDPISGHTALYWYRQSLGQGLEFLIYFQGNSAPDKSGLPSDRFSAERTGGSVSTLTIQRTQQEDSAVYLCASQRLAGGNEQFFGPGTRLTVL.

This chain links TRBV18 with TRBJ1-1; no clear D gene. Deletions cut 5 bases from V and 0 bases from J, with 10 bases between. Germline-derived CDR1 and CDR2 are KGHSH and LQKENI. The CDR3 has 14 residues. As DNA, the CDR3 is TGTGCCAGCTCAGAAAGAGGGATGAACACTGAAGCTTTCTTT. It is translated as CASSERGMNTEAFF.

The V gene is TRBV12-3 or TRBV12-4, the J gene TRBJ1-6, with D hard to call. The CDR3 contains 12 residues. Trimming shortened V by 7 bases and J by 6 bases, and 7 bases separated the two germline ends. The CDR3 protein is CASKPSNSPLHF. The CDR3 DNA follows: TGTGCCAGCAAGCCTAGTAATTCACCCCTCCACTTT.

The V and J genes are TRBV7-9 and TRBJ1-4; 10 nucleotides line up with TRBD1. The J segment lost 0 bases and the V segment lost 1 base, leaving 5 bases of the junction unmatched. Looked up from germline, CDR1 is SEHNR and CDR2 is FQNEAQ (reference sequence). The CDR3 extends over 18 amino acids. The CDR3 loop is CASSLGQGALATNEKLFF. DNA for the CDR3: TGTGCCAGCAGCTTAGGACAGGGGGCACTTGCAACTAATGAAAAACTGTTTTTT.

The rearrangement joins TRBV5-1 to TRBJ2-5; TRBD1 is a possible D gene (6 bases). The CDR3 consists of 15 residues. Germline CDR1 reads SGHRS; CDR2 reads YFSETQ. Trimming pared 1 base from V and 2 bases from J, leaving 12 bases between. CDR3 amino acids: CASSLTGLSQETQYF. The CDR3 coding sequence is TGCGCCAGCAGCTTGACAGGGCTTTCACAAGAGACCCAGTACTTC.

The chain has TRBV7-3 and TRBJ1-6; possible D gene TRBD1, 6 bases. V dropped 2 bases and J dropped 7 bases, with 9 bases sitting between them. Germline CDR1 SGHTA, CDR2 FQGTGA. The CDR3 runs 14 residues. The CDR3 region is CASSLGGRNSPLHF. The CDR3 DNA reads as TGTGCCAGCAGCTTAGGGGGCAGGAATTCACCCCTCCACTTT.

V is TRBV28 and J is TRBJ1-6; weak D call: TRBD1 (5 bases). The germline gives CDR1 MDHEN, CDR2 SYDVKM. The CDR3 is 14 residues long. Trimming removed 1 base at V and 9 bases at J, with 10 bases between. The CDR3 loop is CASSLFGQASPLHF. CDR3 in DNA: TGTGCCAGCAGTTTATTCGGACAAGCTTCACCCCTCCACTTT.

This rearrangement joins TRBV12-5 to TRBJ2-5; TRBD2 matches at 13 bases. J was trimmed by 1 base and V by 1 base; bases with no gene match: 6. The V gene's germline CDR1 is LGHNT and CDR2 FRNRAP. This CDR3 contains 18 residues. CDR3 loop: CASGLGQGLAGSQETQYF. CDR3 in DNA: TGTGCTAGTGGTTTGGGCCAGGGACTAGCGGGGTCCCAAGAGACCCAGTACTTC.

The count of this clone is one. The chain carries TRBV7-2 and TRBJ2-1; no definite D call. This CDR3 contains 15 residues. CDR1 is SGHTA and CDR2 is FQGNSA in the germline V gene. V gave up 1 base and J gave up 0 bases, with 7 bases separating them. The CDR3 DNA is TGTGCCAGCAGCTTAGACCTAAGCTCCTACAATGAGCAGTTCTTC. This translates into CASSLDLSSYNEQFF.

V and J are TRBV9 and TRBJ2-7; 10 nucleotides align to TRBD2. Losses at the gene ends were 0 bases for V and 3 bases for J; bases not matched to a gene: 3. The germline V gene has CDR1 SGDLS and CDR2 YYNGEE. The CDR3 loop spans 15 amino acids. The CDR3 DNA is TGTGCCAGCAGCGTAGGGACTAGCGGCGTCTACGAGCAGTACTTC. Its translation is CASSVGTSGVYEQYF.

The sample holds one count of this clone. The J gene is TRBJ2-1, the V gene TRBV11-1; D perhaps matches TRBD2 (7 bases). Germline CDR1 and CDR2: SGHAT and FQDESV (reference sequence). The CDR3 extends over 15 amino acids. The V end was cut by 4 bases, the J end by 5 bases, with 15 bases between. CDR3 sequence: CASSSSSGGHNEQFF. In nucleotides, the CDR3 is TGTGCCAGCAGCTCAAGTTCGGGGGGCCACAATGAGCAGTTCTTC. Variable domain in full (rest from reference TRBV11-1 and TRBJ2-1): EAEVAQSPRYKITEKSQAVAFWCDPISGHATLYWYRQILGQGPELLVQFQDESVVDDSQLPKDRFSAERLKGVDSTLKIQPAELGDSAMYLCASSSSSGGHNEQFFGPGTRLTVL.

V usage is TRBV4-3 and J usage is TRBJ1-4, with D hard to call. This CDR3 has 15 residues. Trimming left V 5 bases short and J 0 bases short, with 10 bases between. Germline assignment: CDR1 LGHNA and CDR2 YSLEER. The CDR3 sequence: CASSGRQTTNEKLFF. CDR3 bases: TGCGCCAGCAGCGGGAGACAAACAACTAATGAAAAACTGTTTTTT.

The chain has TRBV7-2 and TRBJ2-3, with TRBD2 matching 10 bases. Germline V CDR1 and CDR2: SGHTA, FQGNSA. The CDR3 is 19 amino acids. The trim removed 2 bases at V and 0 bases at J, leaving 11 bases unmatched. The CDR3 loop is CASSLMGLAGAPSTDTQYF. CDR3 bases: TGTGCCAGCAGCTTAATGGGCCTAGCGGGGGCTCCTAGCACAGATACGCAGTATTTT.

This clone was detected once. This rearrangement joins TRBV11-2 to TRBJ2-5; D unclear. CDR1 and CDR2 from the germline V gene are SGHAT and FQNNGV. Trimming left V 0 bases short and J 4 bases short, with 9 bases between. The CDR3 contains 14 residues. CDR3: CASSLDRSGETQYF. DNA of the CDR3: TGTGCCAGCAGCTTAGATCGGAGTGGAGAGACCCAGTACTTC.

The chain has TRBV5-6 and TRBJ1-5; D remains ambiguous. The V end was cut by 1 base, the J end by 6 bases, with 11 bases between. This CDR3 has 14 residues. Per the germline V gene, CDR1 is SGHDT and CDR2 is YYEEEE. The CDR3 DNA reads TGTGCCAGCAGCTTGTTTCAAAGCTCTCAGCCCCAGCATTTT. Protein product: CASSLFQSSQPQHF.

This CDR3 is CASSLVPTEKLFF. DNA of the CDR3: TGTGCCAGCAGCTTAGTCCCCACAGAAAAACTGTTTTTT. This chain joins TRBV7-9 and TRBJ1-4; D gene ambiguous. Trimming removed 1 base at V and 8 bases at J, with 8 bases between. CDR3 length: 13 residues. Looked up from germline, CDR1 is SEHNR and CDR2 is FQNEAQ (reference sequence).